This TCR beta chain was captured by sequencing in a study of monozygotic twins with inflammatory bowel disease. TCRdb reprocessed the 5' RACE reads and reports one entry per CDR3 protein, with no DNA. The sample table sets out around 150,000 distinct CDR3 sequences. This sequence originates from a human donor with ulcerative colitis or Crohn's disease, or a healthy co-twin of an affected twin (not recorded which). Sequences were obtained from blood.

Here the CDR3 reads CASSPFLGPGELFF. The rearrangement joins TRBV5-4 to TRBJ2-2; with no DNA, the TCRdb D assignment of TRBD1 cannot be verified. Germline CDR1 SGHNT, CDR2 YYREEE (reference sequence). This CDR3 comprises 14 residues.